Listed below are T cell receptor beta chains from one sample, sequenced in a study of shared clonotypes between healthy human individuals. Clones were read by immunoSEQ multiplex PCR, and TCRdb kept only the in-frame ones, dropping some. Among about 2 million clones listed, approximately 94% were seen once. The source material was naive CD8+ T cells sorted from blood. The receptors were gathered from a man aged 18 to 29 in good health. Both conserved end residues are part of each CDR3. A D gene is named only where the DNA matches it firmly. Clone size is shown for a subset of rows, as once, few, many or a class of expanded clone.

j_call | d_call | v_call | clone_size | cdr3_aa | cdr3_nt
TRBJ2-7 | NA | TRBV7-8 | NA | CASSLEVGGMTYEQYF | TGTGCCAGCAGCTTAGAGGTCGGCGGGATGACCTACGAGCAGTACTTC
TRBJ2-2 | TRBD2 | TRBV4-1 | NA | CASSQDPREAGTVLYTGELFF | TGCGCCAGCAGCCAAGACCCCAGGGAAGCGGGAACAGTTCTTTACACCGGGGAGCTGTTTTTT
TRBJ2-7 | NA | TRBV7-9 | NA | CASSLDGQSYEQYF | TGTGCCAGCAGCTTAGACGGACAGTCCTACGAGCAGTACTTC
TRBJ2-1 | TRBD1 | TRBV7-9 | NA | CASSSWDRYNEQFF | TGTGCCAGCAGCTCTTGGGACAGATACAATGAGCAGTTCTTC
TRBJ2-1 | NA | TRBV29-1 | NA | CSVDGPRDEQFF | TGCAGCGTTGACGGCCCGCGGGATGAGCAGTTCTTC
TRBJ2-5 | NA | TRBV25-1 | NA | CASSRTRDTTKETQYF | TGTGCCAGCAGCCGCACCCGGGACACAACCAAAGAGACCCAGTACTTC
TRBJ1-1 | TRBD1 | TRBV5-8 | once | CASSYEPGGNTEAFF | TGTGCCAGCAGCTACGAACCAGGGGGCAACACTGAAGCTTTCTTT
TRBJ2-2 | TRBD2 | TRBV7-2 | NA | CASSFPGLAGVDTGELFF | TGTGCCAGCAGCTTCCCGGGACTAGCGGGGGTTGACACCGGGGAGCTGTTTTTT
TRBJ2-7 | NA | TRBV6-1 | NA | CASSDGVLNEQYF | TGTGCCAGCAGTGATGGGGTCTTAAACGAGCAGTACTTC
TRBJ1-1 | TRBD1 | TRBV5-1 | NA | CASSSGQMNTEAFF | TGCGCCAGCAGCTCGGGACAGATGAACACTGAAGCTTTCTTT
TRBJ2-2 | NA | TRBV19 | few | CASSMLPQVGELFF | TGTGCCAGTAGTATGCTACCTCAAGTCGGGGAGCTGTTTTTT
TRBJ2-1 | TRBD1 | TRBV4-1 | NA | CASSQVQGGYNEQFF | TGCGCCAGCAGCCAAGTACAGGGGGGTTACAATGAGCAGTTCTTC
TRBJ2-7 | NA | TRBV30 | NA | CAWSVAGFVVDYEQYF | TGTGCCTGGAGTGTCGCGGGATTCGTTGTGGACTACGAGCAGTACTTC
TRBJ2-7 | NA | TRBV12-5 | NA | CASGLQGNEQYF | TGTGCTAGTGGTTTGCAGGGGAACGAGCAGTACTTC
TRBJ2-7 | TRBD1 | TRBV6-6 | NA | CASSYGTGGDEQYF | TGTGCCAGCAGTTACGGGACAGGGGGTGACGAGCAGTACTTC